The 10 T cell receptor beta chains below all came from one sample that was sequenced in a study of shared clonotypes between healthy human individuals. Method: immunoSEQ multiplex PCR; TCRdb's copy keeps in-frame clones and lacks some. The table lists about 610,000 clones, about 96% of them singletons, with about 0.11% in the top ten. It was CD45RO-negative cells, positively selected for CCR7, that made up naive CD8 cells, with terminally differentiated effector memory CD45RA+ cells excluded. The sequenced sample was naive CD8+ T cells sorted from blood. The receptors were gathered from a woman under 40 in good health.

The chain is built from TRBV6-1 and TRBJ2-7; no definite D call. With 1 base removed from V and 0 bases from J, the gap between germline ends came to 10 bases. The CDR3 is made up of 15 amino acids. CDR1 is MNHNS and CDR2 is SASEGT in the germline V gene. CDR3 region: CASSEVAAYSYEQYF. CDR3 coding DNA: TGTGCCAGCAGTGAAGTCGCAGCGTACTCCTACGAGCAGTACTTC.

This clone was observed a few times. The chain joins TRBV11-2 to TRBJ2-3, with 7 positions matching TRBD1. The CDR3 sequence is 16 residues long. Germline V gene sequence: CDR1 SGHAT, CDR2 FQNNGV. Trimming removed 5 bases from V and 4 bases from J; junction bases left unmatched: 12. CDR3 DNA sequence: TGTGCCAGCAGCACCGTACAGGGGACCTCTTCAGATACGCAGTATTTT. Amino acids: CASSTVQGTSSDTQYF.

J is TRBJ1-5 and V is TRBV30; D possibly corresponds to TRBD1 (5 bases). The CDR3 totals 13 residues. Germline V gene lookup returns CDR1 GTSNPN and CDR2 SVGIG (reference sequence). V was pared by 1 base and J by 6 bases, with 10 bases between. The DNA for the CDR3 is TGTGCCTGGAGTGCGGGGGTCCGTCAGCCCCAGCATTTT. Encoded protein: CAWSAGVRQPQHF.

The chain combines TRBV19 with TRBJ2-1, with D possibly matching TRBD2 (6 bases). Trimming took off 5 bases at V and 4 bases at J, with 18 bases between the two ends. Per the germline V gene, CDR1 is LNHDA and CDR2 is SQIVND (reference sequence). The CDR3 consists of 16 residues. CDR3 in DNA: TGTGCCAGTAGTCCAGCCGGAGGGCCGTCATACAATGAGCAGTTCTTC. Encoded protein: CASSPAGGPSYNEQFF.

The chain links TRBV10-1 to TRBJ2-1; 10 positions match TRBD2. V shed 4 bases and J 4 bases; nucleotides not matched to a gene: 4. The CDR3 runs 15 residues. Germline CDR1 and CDR2: WNHNN and SYGVQD (reference sequence). This chain's CDR3 is CASSAGTSAYNEQFF. In nucleotides, the CDR3 is TGCGCCAGCAGTGCAGGGACTAGCGCATACAATGAGCAGTTCTTC.

The V gene is TRBV28, the J gene TRBJ2-7; D remains unclear. V lost 5 bases and J lost 0, with 8 bases in between. CDR3 length: 13 amino acids. Germline CDR1 reads MDHEN; CDR2 reads SYDVKM. Here the CDR3 DNA reads TGTGCCAGCAGTGCCATAAACTCCTACGAGCAGTACTTC. Translating gives CASSAINSYEQYF.

The chain combines TRBV15 with TRBJ2-1, with TRBD2 as a possible D gene (5 bases). Per the germline V gene, CDR1 is LNHNV and CDR2 is YYDKDF (reference sequence). V was shortened by 1 base and J by 6 bases, with 16 bases between the two germline ends. CDR3 size: 16 residues. CDR3 region: CATSRAPGNQGNEQFF. The CDR3 region has the DNA TGTGCCACCAGCAGAGCCCCCGGGAACCAAGGCAATGAGCAGTTCTTC.

The chain is built from TRBV28 and TRBJ1-4; a possible D gene is TRBD1 (5 bases). The V gene's germline CDR1 is MDHEN and CDR2 SYDVKM. The CDR3 length is 16 residues. V dropped 4 bases and J dropped 0 bases, with 12 bases sitting between them. This CDR3 is CASSSYRGATNEKLFF. The CDR3 DNA reads TGTGCCAGCAGTTCCTACCGGGGCGCAACTAATGAAAAACTGTTTTTT.

This clone was seen only once. This CDR3 is CASSVSGLANTEAFF. The DNA of the CDR3 is TGTGCCAGCAGCGTATCAGGGTTGGCGAACACTGAAGCTTTCTTT. The chain carries TRBV9 and TRBJ1-1, with TRBD1 as a possible D gene (5 bases). Germline assignment: CDR1 SGDLS and CDR2 YYNGEE. This CDR3 is built from 15 residues. V lost 1 base and J lost 1, with 11 bases in between.

This chain joins TRBV13 and TRBJ2-3, with D unresolved. Trimming took off 5 bases at V and 0 bases at J, with 3 bases between the two ends. CDR3 length equals 12 residues. CDR1 PRHDT and CDR2 FYEKMQ come from the germline V gene (reference sequence). CDR3 coding DNA: TGTGCCAGCAGCCGAAGCACAGATACGCAGTATTTT. It codes for CASSRSTDTQYF.